One sample yielded the 9 T cell receptor beta chains listed below, sequenced in a study of blood T cell repertoires in COVID-19. Method: immunoSEQ multiplex PCR; TCRdb's copy keeps in-frame clones and lacks some. The sample has about 360,000 clones, 80% to 90% seen once. The sequencing sample was made of PBMCs or T cells enriched from blood (not recorded which). These receptors were obtained from a man aged 25 to 40 who had recovered from COVID-19.

The genes are TRBV14 and TRBJ2-7, with D perhaps matching TRBD2 (5 bases). Trimming left V 2 bases short and J 3 bases short, with 17 bases between. The V gene's germline CDR1 is SGHDN and CDR2 FVKESK. The CDR3 runs 16 residues. The CDR3: CASSQRWAEADYEQYF. In DNA, the CDR3 is TGTGCCAGCAGCCAACGTTGGGCTGAAGCGGACTACGAGCAGTACTTC.

The genes are TRBV2 and TRBJ2-6, with TRBD1 identical over 9 bases. V was clipped by 3 bases and J by 7 bases; unmatched bases: 7. The CDR3 totals 16 residues. The germline CDR1 and CDR2 sequences are SNHLY and FYNNEI. CDR3 protein: CASSDPRDREANVLTF. CDR3 nucleotides: TGTGCCAGCAGTGATCCCCGGGACAGGGAAGCCAACGTCCTGACTTTC.

The CDR3 loop is CASSLDSRGGGFREAFF. Written as DNA, the CDR3 is TGTGCCAGCAGCTTAGATTCCCGGGGTGGGGGGTTTCGTGAAGCTTTCTTT. The chain links TRBV7-2 to TRBJ1-1, with D perhaps matching TRBD1 (5 bases). V was trimmed by 1 base and J by 7 bases, leaving 22 bases between them. The V gene's germline CDR1 is SGHTA and CDR2 FQGNSA. This CDR3 has 17 amino acids.

The genes are TRBV3-1 (or the pseudogene TRBV3-2) and TRBJ1-3; unclear D gene. The V end lost 4 bases, the J end lost 1 base, and 8 bases lay between the germline ends. Looked up from germline, CDR1 is LGHDT and CDR2 is YNNKEL (reference sequence). CDR3 length equals 14 residues. The CDR3 nucleotides read TGTGCCAGCAGCCCCCGCGGTTCTGGAAACACCATATATTTT. Translating gives CASSPRGSGNTIYF.

This clone has just one count. The chain employs TRBV10-1 and TRBJ2-3; tentatively, D is TRBD1 (5 bases). Germline lookup yields CDR1 WNHNN and CDR2 SYGVQD (reference sequence). Between the trimmed V and J ends, which lost 10 bases and 1 base, there was a span of 18 bases. CDR3 length equals 15 residues. The CDR3 loop reads CATSPGALGTDTQYF. CDR3 bases: TGCGCCACCTCCCCTGGGGCGCTGGGCACAGATACGCAGTATTTT.

This clone showed up just a few times. An end of the junction does not agree with germline; a read error may underlie this. The chain employs TRBV7-7 and TRBJ2-1; D could derive from TRBD1 or TRBD2 (5 bases each). Germline values: CDR1 SSHAT, CDR2 FNYEAQ (reference sequence). The length of the CDR3 is 15 residues. CDR3 sequence reads: CASSLAQGSYNEQFF. DNA for the CDR3: TGTGCTAGCAGCTTAGCGCAGGGATCTTACAATGAGCAGTTCTTC.

This clone was counted a few times. Distinct nucleotide sequences in the sample also encode this CDR3. This CDR3 reads CASSQVTYEQYF. The DNA for the CDR3 is TGTGCCAGCAGCCAAGTTACCTACGAGCAGTACTTC. The chain carries TRBV3-1 (or the pseudogene TRBV3-2) and TRBJ2-7, with D unresolved. CDR3 length: 12 amino acids. Trimming stripped 1 base from V and 2 bases from J, with 3 bases between. Germline-derived CDR1 and CDR2 are LGHDT and YNNKEL (reference sequence).

The chain has TRBV28 and TRBJ2-7, with D maybe TRBD1 (6 bases). This CDR3 comprises 14 residues. Trimming stripped 5 bases from V and 1 base from J, with 12 bases between. Per germline, CDR1 MDHEN and CDR2 SYDVKM. The CDR3 protein is CASSVAGVSYEQYF. CDR3 DNA sequence: TGTGCCAGCAGTGTGGCAGGGGTTTCCTACGAGCAGTACTTC.

The genes are TRBV4-1 and TRBJ1-6, with a weak D call TRBD1 (5 bases). This CDR3 has 15 residues. Trimming cost V 2 bases and J 4 bases, with 9 bases left between them. Looked up from germline, CDR1 is MGHRA and CDR2 is YSYEKL. In nucleotides, the CDR3 is TGCGCCAGCAGCCAAACCCAGGGATATAATTCACCCCTCCACTTT. Translated: CASSQTQGYNSPLHF.